The 16 T cell receptor beta chains below all came from one sample that was sequenced in a study of T cells after yellow fever vaccination. TCRdb passed the 5' RACE reads through MiXCR, listing each CDR3 protein once. The sample includes some 120,000 distinct CDR3 sequences, roughly 15% seen only once; the top ten take approximately 39%. Here the sequenced sample was CD8+ T cells sorted from PBMCs, taken 5 days after the yellow fever booster vaccination. These receptor sequences come from a man between 18 and 35 years old who received the YFV17D yellow fever vaccine.

Only a few counts were recorded for this clonotype. The chain employs TRBV5-5 and TRBJ1-6, with D tentatively TRBD1 (5 bases). V lost 2 bases and J 6 bases, leaving 12 bases between the germline ends. This CDR3 contains 15 residues. The germline CDR1 and CDR2 sequences are SGHKS and YYEKEE (reference sequence). CDR3 loop: CASSFPGRGNSPLHF. CDR3 sequence (DNA): TGTGCCAGCAGCTTCCCGGGACGGGGTAATTCACCCCTCCACTTT.

The gene calls are TRBV29-1 and TRBJ2-3; maybe TRBD1 (5 bases). Germline assignment: CDR1 SQVTM and CDR2 ANQGSEA. The length of the CDR3 is 14 residues. V shed 0 bases and J shed 4 bases, with 11 bases lying between them. CDR3 loop: CSVEDYQGPDTQYF. The DNA of the CDR3 is TGCAGCGTTGAAGATTACCAGGGCCCAGATACGCAGTATTTT.

The chain has TRBV28 and TRBJ2-3; D perhaps matches TRBD1 (5 bases). V lost 6 bases, J lost 3 bases, and 16 bases lay in between. This CDR3 has 15 residues. CDR1 and CDR2 (germline): MDHEN, SYDVKM. This CDR3 reads CASSQPGRETDTQYF. DNA of the CDR3: TGTGCCAGCAGCCAGCCCGGCAGGGAAACAGATACGCAGTATTTT.

This clonotype was counted a single time. V and J are TRBV7-9 and TRBJ1-4, with 8 positions matching TRBD1. Germline V gene sequence: CDR1 SEHNR, CDR2 FQNEAQ (reference sequence). V was clipped by 5 bases and J by 3 bases; unmatched bases: 8. This CDR3 region has 16 residues. DNA of the CDR3: TGTGCCAGCAGCCAGACAGGGGCGGAGGCTAATGAAAAACTGTTTTTT. Amino acid sequence: CASSQTGAEANEKLFF.

This clonotype was counted a few times. The rearrangement uses TRBV27 and TRBJ2-3; 7 nucleotides match TRBD1. Germline trimming cut 7 bases from V and 3 bases from J; bases unmatched to any gene: 7. The germline gives CDR1 MNHEY, CDR2 SMNVEV (reference sequence). CDR3 length: 14 amino acids. CDR3 amino acids: CASNPGQRTDTQYF. The CDR3 DNA follows: TGTGCCAGCAACCCGGGACAGCGAACAGATACGCAGTATTTT.

The chain combines TRBV27 with TRBJ1-1; D may be TRBD1 (5 bases). Trimming removed 5 bases from V and 14 bases from J, with 24 bases in between. The CDR3 is 14 residues long. Germline CDR1 reads MNHEY; CDR2 reads SMNVEV (reference sequence). CDR3 nucleotides: TGTGCCAGCAGTCCCAAGGACACATCCTCTCTTGTCTTCTTT. This codes for CASSPKDTSSLVFF.

The J gene is TRBJ1-6, the V gene TRBV7-9, with unresolved D. The CDR3 is 13 amino acids. The V gene's germline CDR1 is SEHNR and CDR2 FQNEAQ (reference sequence). Trimming removed 4 bases at V and 11 bases at J, with 12 bases between. CDR3 amino acids: CASSSPTGPPLHF. Written as DNA, the CDR3 is TGTGCCAGCAGCTCTCCGACCGGCCCACCCCTCCACTTT.

The gene calls are TRBV3-1 and TRBJ2-7; D is tentatively TRBD1 or TRBD2 (5 bases each). CDR1 and CDR2 from the germline V gene are LGHDT and YNNKEL (reference sequence). The CDR3 extends over 13 amino acids. V gave up 5 bases and J gave up 9 bases, with 17 bases separating them. CDR3 protein: CASSEGTGYRQYV. The CDR3 bases are TGTGCCAGCAGCGAAGGGACGGGGTACCGGCAGTACGTC.

The rearrangement joins TRBV10-2 to TRBJ2-7, with TRBD1 matching over 7 bases. There are 12 residues in the CDR3. Per the germline V gene, CDR1 is WSHSY and CDR2 is SAAADI. After removal of 11 bases from V and 10 bases from J, the junction contained 14 bases not matched to a gene. CDR3 nucleotide sequence: TGCGCCGCCCGAGGGACAGCAAACCCCCAGTACTTC. Translating gives CAARGTANPQYF.

The chain joins TRBV6-6 to TRBJ1-6, with D unclear. This CDR3 spans 15 amino acids. V was shortened by 0 bases and J by 5 bases, with 8 bases between the two germline ends. The germline gives CDR1 MNHNY, CDR2 SVGAGI (reference sequence). CDR3 bases: TGTGCCAGCAGTTACTCGATACTCGATAATTCACCCCTCCACTTT. The encoded protein is CASSYSILDNSPLHF.

The sample holds a few counts of this clonotype. The genes are TRBV11-2 and TRBJ2-3, with TRBD1 identical over 7 bases. The CDR3 extends over 13 amino acids. The germline V gene encodes CDR1 SGHAT and CDR2 FQNNGV. Unmatched junction bases numbered 5, after V lost 5 bases and J lost 6 bases. The CDR3 here is CASSVTGVDTQYF. The CDR3 region has the DNA TGTGCCAGCAGCGTTACAGGGGTTGATACGCAGTATTTT. Full variable domain (outside the CDR3, taken from reference TRBV11-2 and TRBJ2-3): EAGVAQSPRYKIIEKRQSVAFWCNPISGHATLYWYQQILGQGPKLLIQFQNNGVVDDSQLPKDRFSAERLKGVDSTLKIQPAKLEDSAVYLCASSVTGVDTQYFGPGTRLTVL.

The J gene is TRBJ2-1, the V gene TRBV5-1; 8 nucleotides agree with TRBD1. The CDR3 spans 14 residues. J gave up 6 bases and V 7 bases, and 9 bases lay outside the gene matches. CDR1 is SGHRS and CDR2 is YFSETQ in the germline V gene. CDR3 region: CASYSVDRVNEQFF. The CDR3 DNA is TGCGCCAGCTATTCCGTGGACAGGGTCAATGAGCAGTTCTTC.

The rearrangement uses TRBV18 and TRBJ2-1, with D uncertain. The CDR3 runs to 15 residues. In germline, CDR1 is KGHSH, CDR2 LQKENI. V lost 2 bases and J 0 bases, leaving 8 bases between the germline ends. The CDR3 loop reads CASSPSSSSYNEQFF. The CDR3 DNA follows: TGTGCCAGCTCACCAAGCTCCAGCTCCTACAATGAGCAGTTCTTC.

The chain has TRBV4-1 and TRBJ2-5; TRBD1 matches 8 bases. The CDR3 has 13 residues. Germline assignment: CDR1 MGHRA and CDR2 YSYEKL. The trim removed 3 bases at V and 6 bases at J, leaving 3 bases unmatched. CDR3 sequence: CASSHGQGKTQYF. The CDR3 region has the DNA TGCGCCAGCAGCCATGGACAGGGAAAGACCCAGTACTTC.

The rearrangement uses TRBV4-1 and TRBJ1-5; the D is unclear. Trimming removed 1 base from V and 5 bases from J, with 9 bases in between. Looked up from germline, CDR1 is MGHRA and CDR2 is YSYEKL. The CDR3 extends over 14 amino acids. The CDR3 DNA sequence: TGCGCCAGCAGCCAAGTTCCAGGCCATCAGCCCCAGCATTTT. Amino acid sequence: CASSQVPGHQPQHF.

This clonotype was seen a few times. The V gene is TRBV29-1, the J gene TRBJ1-1, with a tentative D call TRBD1 (6 bases). The CDR3 loop spans 9 amino acids. V lost 6 bases and J 12 bases, leaving 11 bases between the germline ends. CDR1 is SQVTM, CDR2 ANQGSEA, per germline. CDR3 sequence reads: CSVPQGPFF. CDR3 coding DNA: TGCAGCGTACCACAGGGTCCTTTCTTT.